This passage covers 24 T cell receptor beta chains from one sample sequenced in a study of T cell responses to AZD1222 COVID-19 vaccine (dated by TCRdb to 2020 to 2023). The time point label, as the study defines it: baseline before first vaccination. Receptor amplification or capture employed the immunoSEQ multiplex PCR assay. TCRdb took over this immuneACCESS table, retaining in-frame rearrangements with V and J assigned. Such tables are incomplete; in checked studies, under half of the missing clones stem from an unresolved V gene, and the remainder is unexplained. Across this sample there are 65,000 to 75,000 clones, with around 80% seen only once. Of the sample, around 20% falls within the top ten clones. The specimen was peripheral blood, collected on day 0 of AZD1222 vaccination. These receptors were taken from an adult in good health.

The J gene is TRBJ1-3, the V gene TRBV4-3, with D hard to call. The CDR3 is 17 amino acids. V was shortened by 0 bases and J by 0 bases, with 12 bases between the two germline ends. CDR1 LGHNA and CDR2 YSLEER come from the germline V gene. The CDR3 DNA follows: TGCGCCAGCAGCCAAGATAGGGAGCTTTTCTCTGGAAACACCATATATTTT. This encodes CASSQDRELFSGNTIYF.

This rearrangement joins TRBV19 to TRBJ2-2; no clear D. V was pared by 0 bases and J by 7 bases, with 15 bases between. The CDR3 totals 16 residues. Germline V gene data show CDR1 as LNHDA and CDR2 as SQIVND (reference sequence). This CDR3 is CASSIEPRLEGGELFF. The CDR3 coding sequence is TGTGCCAGTAGTATAGAGCCCCGGCTAGAAGGCGGGGAGCTGTTTTTT.

The CDR3 region has the DNA TGTGCCAGCAGTCTGAGGGGTATTTCTGGAAACACCATATATTTT. It encodes CASSLRGISGNTIYF. The rearrangement joins TRBV6-2 or TRBV6-3 to TRBJ1-3; weak D call: TRBD1 (5 bases). The CDR3 loop spans 15 amino acids. Germline V gene lookup returns CDR1 MNHEY and CDR2 SVGEGT. Trimming stripped 5 bases from V and 1 base from J, with 12 bases between.

The chain employs TRBV9 and TRBJ1-2; possible D gene TRBD1, 5 bases. The CDR3 contains 14 residues. From germline, CDR1 is SGDLS and CDR2 YYNGEE. With 0 bases removed from V and 0 bases from J, the gap between germline ends came to 6 bases. The CDR3 DNA reads as TGTGCCAGCAGCGTAGAACAGGCTAACTATGGCTACACCTTC. Protein product: CASSVEQANYGYTF.

The J gene is TRBJ1-1, the V gene TRBV14; D is undetermined. CDR3 length: 16 residues. V was trimmed by 4 bases and J by 1 base, leaving 16 bases between them. Germline values: CDR1 SGHDN, CDR2 FVKESK. The CDR3 spells CASSRYRGRANTEAFF. The CDR3 DNA reads as TGTGCCAGCAGCCGGTACCGTGGAAGAGCGAACACTGAAGCTTTCTTT. The full variable domain, completed using reference TRBV14 and TRBJ1-1, is EAGVTQFPSHSVIEKGQTVTLRCDPISGHDNLYWYRRVMGKEIKFLLHFVKESKQDESGMPNNRFLAERTGGTYSTLKVQPAELEDSGVYFCASSRYRGRANTEAFFGQGTRLTVV.

V and J are TRBV29-1 and TRBJ1-6; TRBD1 matches at 9 bases. Germline V gene data show CDR1 as SQVTM and CDR2 as ANQGSEA. V lost 4 bases, J lost 8 bases, and 3 bases stayed unmatched. The CDR3 length is 13 residues. CDR3 nucleotide sequence: TGCAGCGTTGGGACAGGGGAAGATTCACCCCTCCACTTT. Encoded protein: CSVGTGEDSPLHF.

The V and J genes are TRBV6-2 or TRBV6-3 and TRBJ2-5; TRBD2 matches at 7 bases. The CDR3 is made up of 15 amino acids. After removal of 6 bases from V and 2 bases from J, the junction contained 9 bases not matched to a gene. Germline values: CDR1 MNHEY, CDR2 SVGEGT. Here the CDR3 DNA reads TGTGCCAGCAGCCCGATGGGAGGGGTTCAAGAGACCCAGTACTTC. Its protein is CASSPMGGVQETQYF.

This sequence joins TRBV10-2 and TRBJ2-7; D remains unclear. The germline V gene encodes CDR1 WSHSY and CDR2 SAAADI. CDR3 length: 14 amino acids. Trimming cost V 3 bases and J 0 bases, with 9 bases left between them. The CDR3 is CASSEGLYSYEQYF. CDR3 bases: TGCGCCAGCAGTGAAGGCTTGTACTCCTACGAGCAGTACTTC.

V is TRBV19 and J is TRBJ1-6; 10 bases agree with TRBD1. The germline V gene encodes CDR1 LNHDA and CDR2 SQIVND (reference sequence). The trim removed 5 bases at V and 9 bases at J, leaving 4 bases unmatched. The CDR3 totals 14 residues. CDR3 DNA: TGTGCCAGTAGTTTGGGACAGGGGAGTTCACCCCTCCACTTT. Its protein product is CASSLGQGSSPLHF.

The chain links TRBV7-5 to TRBJ1-6. TRBV7-5 is classified as a pseudogene. The CDR3 totals 14 residues. Here the CDR3 reads CASPSKNHNSPLHF. The DNA of the CDR3 is TGTGCCAGCCCCTCGAAGAACCATAATTCACCCCTCCACTTT.

The chain combines TRBV29-1 with TRBJ1-3; TRBD1 aligns across 8 bases. This CDR3 has 14 residues. CDR1 is SQVTM, CDR2 ANQGSEA, per germline. V shed 7 bases and J 1 base; nucleotides not matched to a gene: 6. CDR3 loop: CSAGQALSGNTIYF. As DNA, the CDR3 is TGCAGCGCGGGACAGGCCTTATCTGGAAACACCATATATTTT.

The chain recombines TRBV5-1 with TRBJ2-7; TRBD1 matches at 8 bases. V dropped 3 bases and J dropped 1; count of bases not matched to a gene: 6. The CDR3 sequence is 15 residues long. Germline CDR1 reads SGHRS; CDR2 reads YFSETQ. CDR3 in DNA: TGCGCCAGCAGCTGGGGACAGGTTGAGTCCTACGAGCAGTACTTC. Its translation: CASSWGQVESYEQYF.

This rearrangement joins TRBV7-2 to TRBJ2-7; 7 bases line up with TRBD2. V shed 2 bases and J 4 bases; nucleotides not matched to a gene: 5. This CDR3 region has 14 residues. Germline CDR1 is SGHTA and CDR2 is FQGNSA. The CDR3 loop reads CASSLSGLVYEQYF. CDR3 coding DNA: TGTGCCAGCAGCTTATCTGGACTAGTATACGAGCAGTACTTC.

The sample holds one count of this clone. V and J are TRBV4-1 and TRBJ2-4, with D tentatively TRBD1 (5 bases). Trimming took 0 bases from V and 0 from J, leaving 21 bases between them. The germline gives CDR1 MGHRA, CDR2 YSYEKL. The CDR3 is made up of 20 amino acids. The CDR3 sequence is CASSQDGWQGGELAKNIQYF. The CDR3 DNA reads as TGCGCCAGCAGCCAAGACGGGTGGCAGGGTGGAGAACTAGCCAAAAACATTCAGTACTTC.

The J gene is TRBJ1-2, the V gene TRBV7-9, with D unclear. Trimming stripped 0 bases from V and 7 bases from J, with 12 bases between. CDR3 length equals 14 residues. Germline V lookup: CDR1 SEHNR, CDR2 FQNEAQ (reference sequence). In nucleotides, the CDR3 is TGTGCCAGCAGCTTAGCGGCAGCCCGCGGTGGCTACACCTTC. It specifies CASSLAAARGGYTF.

The chain recombines TRBV7-9 with TRBJ1-5; D unclear. The CDR3 contains 12 residues. The germline V gene encodes CDR1 SEHNR and CDR2 FQNEAQ (reference sequence). V lost 5 bases and J lost 7, with 9 bases in between. The CDR3 nucleotides read TGTGCCAGCAGCGGGATAAACCAGCCCCAGCATTTT. It yields the protein CASSGINQPQHF.

The chain recombines TRBV6-6 with TRBJ1-2, with D possibly TRBD1 on 6 matching bases. This CDR3 region has 16 residues. V lost 0 bases, J lost 2 bases, and 13 bases lay in between. The germline gives CDR1 MNHNY, CDR2 SVGAGI (reference sequence). CDR3 residues: CASSYSKGQINYGYTF. For the CDR3, the DNA is TGTGCCAGCAGTTACTCGAAGGGACAAATCAACTATGGCTACACCTTC.

This rearrangement joins TRBV6-5 to TRBJ1-5; D uncertain. CDR1 is MNHEY and CDR2 is SVGAGI in the germline V gene. The V and J ends lost 1 base and 5 bases respectively, with 6 bases between them. The CDR3 is 13 residues long. The CDR3: CASSYLRDQPQHF. The CDR3 DNA follows: TGTGCCAGCAGTTACTTACGGGATCAGCCCCAGCATTTT.

The rearrangement uses TRBV28 and TRBJ2-3; the D gene could be TRBD1 or TRBD2 (5 bases each). CDR1 and CDR2 (germline): MDHEN, SYDVKM. The CDR3 has 14 amino acids. The ends were cut back, 2 bases at V and 8 bases at J, with 14 bases in the middle. The CDR3 here is CASSLPLTGGTQYF. The CDR3 DNA sequence: TGTGCCAGCAGTTTACCCCTTACAGGAGGTACGCAGTATTTT.

This clone was observed a handful of times. The V gene is TRBV18, the J gene TRBJ2-7; maybe TRBD1 (5 bases). The CDR3 sequence is 13 residues long. The V end lost 4 bases, the J end lost 4 bases, and 11 bases lay between the germline ends. CDR1 is KGHSH and CDR2 is LQKENI in the germline V gene. Here the CDR3 reads CASSLGTGYEQYF. For the CDR3, the DNA is TGTGCCAGCTCACTGGGAACAGGTTACGAGCAGTACTTC.

This chain links TRBV7-3 with TRBJ2-3, with D uncertain. Trimming shortened V by 4 bases and J by 2 bases, and 13 bases separated the two germline ends. Germline lookup yields CDR1 SGHTA and CDR2 FQGTGA. The CDR3 extends over 15 amino acids. The CDR3 reads CASSSLGALTDTQYF. The CDR3 DNA reads TGTGCCAGCAGCTCCCTAGGAGCGCTCACAGATACGCAGTATTTT.

The chain couples TRBV6-2 or TRBV6-3 to TRBJ1-6; D uncertain. V gave up 2 bases and J gave up 8 bases, with 4 bases separating them. The CDR3 runs 12 residues. Germline CDR1 and CDR2: MNHEY and SVGEGT. The CDR3 DNA is TGTGCCAGCAGTTACGGGTATTCACCCCTCCACTTT. Its translation is CASSYGYSPLHF.

This sequence joins TRBV5-5 and TRBJ1-4, with D possibly being TRBD1 (5 bases). CDR3 length: 14 amino acids. Germline V gene lookup returns CDR1 SGHKS and CDR2 YYEKEE (reference sequence). With 6 bases removed from V and 8 bases from J, the gap between germline ends came to 17 bases. In DNA form, the CDR3 reads TGTGCCAGCAACGCCCTGGGGGGTGAGGAAAAACTGTTTTTT. This translates into CASNALGGEEKLFF.

CDR3 in DNA: TGTGCCACCTCGCGAGGGGATCAGCCCCAGCATTTT. Its protein is CATSRGDQPQHF. The chain joins TRBV24-1 to TRBJ1-5, with a possible D match to TRBD1 (5 bases). The V gene's germline CDR1 is KGHDR and CDR2 SFDVKD. The CDR3 has 12 residues. Trimming stripped 9 bases from V and 5 bases from J, with 10 bases between.